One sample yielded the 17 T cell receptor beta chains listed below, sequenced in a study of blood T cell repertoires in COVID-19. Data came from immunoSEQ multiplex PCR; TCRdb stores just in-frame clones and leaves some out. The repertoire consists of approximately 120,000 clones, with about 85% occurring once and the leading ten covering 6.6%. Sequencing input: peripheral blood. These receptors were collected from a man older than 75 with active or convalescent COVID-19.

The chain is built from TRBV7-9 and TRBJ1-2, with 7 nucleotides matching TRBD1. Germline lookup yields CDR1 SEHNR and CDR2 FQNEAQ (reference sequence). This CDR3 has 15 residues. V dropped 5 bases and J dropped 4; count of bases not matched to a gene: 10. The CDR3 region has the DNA TGTGCCAGCAGCCACGATACAGGGGTTCCCTATGGCTACACCTTC. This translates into CASSHDTGVPYGYTF.

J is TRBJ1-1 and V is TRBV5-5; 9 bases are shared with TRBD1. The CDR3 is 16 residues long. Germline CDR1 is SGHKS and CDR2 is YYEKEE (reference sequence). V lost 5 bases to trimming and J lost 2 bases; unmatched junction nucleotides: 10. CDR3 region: CASSYPKTGGNTEAFF. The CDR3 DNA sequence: TGTGCCAGCAGTTACCCCAAGACAGGGGGAAACACTGAAGCTTTCTTT.

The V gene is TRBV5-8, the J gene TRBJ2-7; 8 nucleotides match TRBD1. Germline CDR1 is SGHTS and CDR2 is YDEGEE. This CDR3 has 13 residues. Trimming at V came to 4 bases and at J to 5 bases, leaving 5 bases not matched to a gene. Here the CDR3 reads CASSQDRENEQYF. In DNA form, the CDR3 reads TGTGCCAGCAGCCAGGACAGGGAGAACGAGCAGTACTTC. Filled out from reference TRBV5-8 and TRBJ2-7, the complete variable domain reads EAGVTQSPTHLIKTRGQQATLRCSPISGHTSVYWYQQALGLGLQFLLWYDEGEERNRGNFPPRFSGRQFPNYSSELNVNALELEDSALYLCASSQDRENEQYFGPGTRLTVT.

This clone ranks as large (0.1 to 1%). In nucleotides, the CDR3 is TGTGCCAGCAGCCGCGGACTAGCGAGCACAGATACGCAGTATTTT. Translating gives CASSRGLASTDTQYF. The V call is TRBV11-3, the J call TRBJ2-3; 9 bases are shared with TRBD2. In germline, CDR1 is SGHNT, CDR2 YENEEA. This CDR3 has 15 residues. J lost 0 bases, V lost 5 bases, and 3 bases had no gene match.

The CDR3 here is CASRQGIYGEKLFF. For the CDR3, the DNA is TGTGCCAGCAGGCAGGGTATTTATGGAGAAAAACTGTTTTTT. The chain joins TRBV2 to TRBJ1-4; weak D call: TRBD1 (5 bases). Trimming stripped 6 bases from V and 8 bases from J, with 16 bases between. The CDR3 is 14 residues long. Germline CDR1 SNHLY, CDR2 FYNNEI.

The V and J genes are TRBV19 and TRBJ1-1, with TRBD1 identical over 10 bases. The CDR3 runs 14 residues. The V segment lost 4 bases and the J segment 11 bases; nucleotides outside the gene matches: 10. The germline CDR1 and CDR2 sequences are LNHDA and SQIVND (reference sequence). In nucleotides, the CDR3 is TGTGCCAGTAGTACCCGCCGGGACAGGGGTTGGGCTTTCTTT. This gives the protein CASSTRRDRGWAFF.

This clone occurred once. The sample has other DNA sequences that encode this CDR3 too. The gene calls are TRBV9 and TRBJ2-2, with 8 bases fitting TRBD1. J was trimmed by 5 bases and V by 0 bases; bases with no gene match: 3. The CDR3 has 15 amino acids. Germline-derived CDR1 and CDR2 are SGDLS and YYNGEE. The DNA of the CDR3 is TGTGCCAGCAGCGTAGTAGACAGGGGTACCGGGGAGCTGTTTTTT. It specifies CASSVVDRGTGELFF.

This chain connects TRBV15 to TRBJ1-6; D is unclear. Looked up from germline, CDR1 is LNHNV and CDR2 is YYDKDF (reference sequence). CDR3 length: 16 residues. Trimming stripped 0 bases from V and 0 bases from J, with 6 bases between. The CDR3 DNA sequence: TGTGCCACCAGCAGAGATTCGAGCTCCTATAATTCACCCCTCCACTTT. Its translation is CATSRDSSSYNSPLHF.

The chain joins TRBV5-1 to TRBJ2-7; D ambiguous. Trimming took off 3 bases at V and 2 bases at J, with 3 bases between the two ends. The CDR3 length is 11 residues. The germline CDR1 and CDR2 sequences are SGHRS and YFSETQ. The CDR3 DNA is TGCGCCAGCAGCTCAACCTACGAGCAGTACTTC. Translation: CASSSTYEQYF.

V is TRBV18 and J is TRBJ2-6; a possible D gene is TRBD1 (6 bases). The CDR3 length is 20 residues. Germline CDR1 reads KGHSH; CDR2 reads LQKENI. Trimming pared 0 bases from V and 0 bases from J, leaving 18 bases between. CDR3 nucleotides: TGTGCCAGCTCACCACCGGGGTTCGTGGACAGCCTCTCTGGGGCCAACGTCCTGACTTTC. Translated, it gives CASSPPGFVDSLSGANVLTF.

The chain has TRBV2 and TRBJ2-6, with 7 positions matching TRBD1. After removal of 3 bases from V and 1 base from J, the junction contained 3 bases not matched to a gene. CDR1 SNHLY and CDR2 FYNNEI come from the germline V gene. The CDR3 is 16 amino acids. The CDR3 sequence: CASSDPGGSGANVLTF. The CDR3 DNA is TGTGCCAGCAGTGACCCAGGGGGATCTGGGGCCAACGTCCTGACTTTC.

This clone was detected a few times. The CDR3 region is CASSSGQADRSYGYTF. The CDR3 region has the DNA TGTGCCAGCAGCTCCGGACAGGCGGACCGCTCCTATGGCTACACCTTC. The chain employs TRBV13 and TRBJ1-2; 7 bases align to TRBD1. Trimming cost V 4 bases and J 4 bases; bases outside gene matches: 12. Germline V lookup: CDR1 PRHDT, CDR2 FYEKMQ (reference sequence). The CDR3 runs 16 residues.

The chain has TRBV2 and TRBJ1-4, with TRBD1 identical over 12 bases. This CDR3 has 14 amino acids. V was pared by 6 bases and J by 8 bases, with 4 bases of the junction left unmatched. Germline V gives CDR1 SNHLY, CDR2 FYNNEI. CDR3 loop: CASRGQGAGEKLFF. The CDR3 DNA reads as TGTGCCAGCAGGGGACAGGGGGCTGGAGAAAAACTGTTTTTT.

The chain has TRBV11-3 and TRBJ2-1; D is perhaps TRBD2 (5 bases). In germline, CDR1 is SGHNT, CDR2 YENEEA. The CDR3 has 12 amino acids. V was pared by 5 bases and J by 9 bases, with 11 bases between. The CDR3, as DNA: TGTGCCAGCAGCCCGGGGTTCACTGAGCAGTTCTTC. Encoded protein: CASSPGFTEQFF.

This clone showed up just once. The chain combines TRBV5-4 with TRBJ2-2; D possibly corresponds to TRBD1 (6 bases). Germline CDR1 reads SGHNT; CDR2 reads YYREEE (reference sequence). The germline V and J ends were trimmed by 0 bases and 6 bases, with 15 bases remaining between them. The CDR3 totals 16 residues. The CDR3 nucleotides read TGTGCCAGCAGCTTGGCAACTCAGGGGTCGGCCGGGGAGCTGTTTTTT. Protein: CASSLATQGSAGELFF.

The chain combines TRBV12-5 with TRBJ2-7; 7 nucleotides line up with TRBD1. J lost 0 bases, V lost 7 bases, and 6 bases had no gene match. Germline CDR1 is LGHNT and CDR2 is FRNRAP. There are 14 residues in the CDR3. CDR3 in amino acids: CASDWTGVSYEQYF. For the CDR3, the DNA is TGTGCTAGTGATTGGACAGGTGTCTCCTACGAGCAGTACTTC.

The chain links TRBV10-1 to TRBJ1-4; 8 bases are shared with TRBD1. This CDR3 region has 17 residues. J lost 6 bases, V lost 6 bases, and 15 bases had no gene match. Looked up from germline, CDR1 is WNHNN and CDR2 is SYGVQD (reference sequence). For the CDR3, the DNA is TGCGCCAGCAGGGATCCCGCGACAGGGGTTTGCGATGAAAAACTGTTTTTT. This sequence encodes CASRDPATGVCDEKLFF.